Following are 3 T cell receptor beta chains from one sample sequenced in a study of T-cell memory formation after mild COVID-19. One entry per CDR3 protein, called by TCRdb with MiXCR from the 5' RACE reads. The sample shows 550,000 to 600,000 distinct CDR3 sequences, around a sixth of them seen only once. Sequencing was carried out using PBMCs or a T cell subset sorted from them (not recorded which). These receptors all stem from an adult woman who had mild COVID-19 (a few samples of this study predate the infection). Cell type and time point are not known.

This clonotype was detected many times. The chain recombines TRBV6-6 with TRBJ2-2, with TRBD2 matching over 11 bases. Unmatched junction bases numbered 9, after V lost 1 base and J lost 5 bases. The CDR3 spans 18 residues. Germline V gene data show CDR1 as MNHNY and CDR2 as SVGAGI (reference sequence). Here the CDR3 DNA reads TGTGCCAGCAGTTACTGGCTTAGCGGGAGGGTTTTGACCGGGGAGCTGTTTTTT. It is translated as CASSYWLSGRVLTGELFF.

CDR3 bases: TGTGCCAGCAGCCAAGACCAGGGCCCAGGGGATACGCAGTATTTT. This codes for CASSQDQGPGDTQYF. This rearrangement joins TRBV3-1 to TRBJ2-3; TRBD1 is a possible D gene (5 bases). V was pared by 0 bases and J by 6 bases, with 13 bases between. The germline CDR1 and CDR2 sequences are LGHDT and YNNKEL (reference sequence). The CDR3 is 15 amino acids.

The rearrangement joins TRBV10-3 to TRBJ2-2, with D unclear. The CDR3 extends over 15 amino acids. The germline gives CDR1 ENHRY, CDR2 SYGVKD. V was pared by 7 bases and J by 0 bases, with 12 bases between. CDR3 sequence (DNA): TGTGCCATCACTCAAGGTACCGCGAACACCGGGGAGCTGTTTTTT. Its protein product is CAITQGTANTGELFF.